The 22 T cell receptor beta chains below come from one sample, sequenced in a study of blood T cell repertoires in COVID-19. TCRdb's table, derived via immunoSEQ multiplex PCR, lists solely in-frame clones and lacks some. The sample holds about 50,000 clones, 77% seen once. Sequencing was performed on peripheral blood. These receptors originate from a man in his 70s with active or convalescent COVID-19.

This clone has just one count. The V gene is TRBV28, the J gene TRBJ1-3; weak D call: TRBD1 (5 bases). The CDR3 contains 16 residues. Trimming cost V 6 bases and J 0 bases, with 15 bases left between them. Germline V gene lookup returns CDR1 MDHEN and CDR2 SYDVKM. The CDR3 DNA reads TGTGCCAGCAGCGGGTGGGGGGGAAGCTCTGGAAACACCATATATTTT. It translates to CASSGWGGSSGNTIYF.

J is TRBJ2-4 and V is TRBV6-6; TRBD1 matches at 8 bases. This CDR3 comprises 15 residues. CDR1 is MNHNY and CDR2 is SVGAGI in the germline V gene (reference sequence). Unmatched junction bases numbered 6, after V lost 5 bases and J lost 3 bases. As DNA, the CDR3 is TGTGCCAGCAGTCAGGACAGGGTGAACAAAAACATTCAGTACTTC. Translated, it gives CASSQDRVNKNIQYF.

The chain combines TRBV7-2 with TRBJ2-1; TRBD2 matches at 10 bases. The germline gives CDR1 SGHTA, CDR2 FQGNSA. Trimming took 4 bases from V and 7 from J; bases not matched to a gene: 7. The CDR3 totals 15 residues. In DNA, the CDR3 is TGTGCCAGCAGCTCACCACTAGCGGGACGGAATGAGCAGTTCTTC. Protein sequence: CASSSPLAGRNEQFF.

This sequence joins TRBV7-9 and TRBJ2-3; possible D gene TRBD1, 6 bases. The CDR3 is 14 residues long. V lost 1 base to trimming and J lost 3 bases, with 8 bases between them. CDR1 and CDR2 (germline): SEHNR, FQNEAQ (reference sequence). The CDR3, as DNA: TGTGCCAGCAGCTTAGTCCAGGGGACAGATACGCAGTATTTT. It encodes CASSLVQGTDTQYF.

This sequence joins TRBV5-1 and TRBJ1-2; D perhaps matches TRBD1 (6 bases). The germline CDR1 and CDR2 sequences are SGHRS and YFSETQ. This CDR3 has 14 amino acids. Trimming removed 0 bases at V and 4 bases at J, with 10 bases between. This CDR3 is CASSLDRASYGYTF. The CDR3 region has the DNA TGCGCCAGCAGCTTGGACAGGGCATCCTATGGCTACACCTTC.

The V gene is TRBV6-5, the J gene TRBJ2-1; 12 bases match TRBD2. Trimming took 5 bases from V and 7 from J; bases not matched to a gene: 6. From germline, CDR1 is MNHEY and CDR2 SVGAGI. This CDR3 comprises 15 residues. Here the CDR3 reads CASSTGLAGSNEQFF. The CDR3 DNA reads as TGTGCCAGCAGTACCGGACTAGCGGGATCAAATGAGCAGTTCTTC.

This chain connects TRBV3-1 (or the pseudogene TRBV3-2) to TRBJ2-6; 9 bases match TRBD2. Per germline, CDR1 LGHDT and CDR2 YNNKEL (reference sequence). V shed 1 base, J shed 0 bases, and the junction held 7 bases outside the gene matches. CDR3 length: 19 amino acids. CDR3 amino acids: CASSQVGLAGNSGANVLTF. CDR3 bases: TGTGCCAGCAGCCAAGTAGGTCTAGCGGGGAACTCTGGGGCCAACGTCCTGACTTTC.

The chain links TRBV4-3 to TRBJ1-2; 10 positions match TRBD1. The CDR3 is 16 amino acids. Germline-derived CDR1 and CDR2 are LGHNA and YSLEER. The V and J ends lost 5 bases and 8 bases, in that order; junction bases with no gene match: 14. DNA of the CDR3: TGCGCCAGCAGCATCAGGGACAGGGGCGCCTTAGGAGGCTACACCTTC. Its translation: CASSIRDRGALGGYTF.

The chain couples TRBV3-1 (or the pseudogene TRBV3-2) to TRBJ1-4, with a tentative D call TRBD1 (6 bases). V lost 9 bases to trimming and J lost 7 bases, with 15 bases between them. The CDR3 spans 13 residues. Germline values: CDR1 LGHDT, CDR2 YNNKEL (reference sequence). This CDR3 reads CASNGGLSEKLFF. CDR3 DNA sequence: TGTGCCAGTAACGGGGGGCTGAGTGAAAAACTGTTTTTT.

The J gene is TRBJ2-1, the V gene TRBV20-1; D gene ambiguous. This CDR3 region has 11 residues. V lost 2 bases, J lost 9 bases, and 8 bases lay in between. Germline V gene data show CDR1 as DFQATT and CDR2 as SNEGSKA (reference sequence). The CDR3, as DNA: TGCAGTGCTAGATCTCTCGGTGAGCAGTTCTTC. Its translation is CSARSLGEQFF.

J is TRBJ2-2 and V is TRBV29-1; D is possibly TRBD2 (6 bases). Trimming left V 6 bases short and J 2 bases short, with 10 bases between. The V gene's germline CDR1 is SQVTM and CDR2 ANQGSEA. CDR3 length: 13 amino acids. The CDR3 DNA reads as TGCAGCGTGGAGGGGCATAACACCGGGGAGCTGTTTTTT. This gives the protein CSVEGHNTGELFF.

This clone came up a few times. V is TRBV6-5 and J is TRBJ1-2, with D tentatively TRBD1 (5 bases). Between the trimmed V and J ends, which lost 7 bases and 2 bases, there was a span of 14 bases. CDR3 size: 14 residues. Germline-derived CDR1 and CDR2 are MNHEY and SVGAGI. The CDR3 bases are TGTGCCAGCACCCAGGGAAAACTAAACTATGGCTACACCTTC. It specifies CASTQGKLNYGYTF.

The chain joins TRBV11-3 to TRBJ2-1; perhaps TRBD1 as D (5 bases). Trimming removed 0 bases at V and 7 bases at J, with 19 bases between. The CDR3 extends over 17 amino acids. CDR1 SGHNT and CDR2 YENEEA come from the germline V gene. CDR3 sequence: CASSLDRLDTLENEQFF. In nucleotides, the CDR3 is TGTGCCAGCAGCTTAGATCGCCTGGACACTCTTGAGAATGAGCAGTTCTTC.

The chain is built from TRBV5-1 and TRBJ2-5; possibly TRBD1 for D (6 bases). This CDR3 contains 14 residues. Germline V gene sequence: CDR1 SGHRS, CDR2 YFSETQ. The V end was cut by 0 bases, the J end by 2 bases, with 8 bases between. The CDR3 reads CASSLGTDQETQYF. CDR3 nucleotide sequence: TGCGCCAGCAGCTTGGGGACAGATCAAGAGACCCAGTACTTC. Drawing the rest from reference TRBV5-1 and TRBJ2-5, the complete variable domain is KAGVTQTPRYLIKTRGQQVTLSCSPISGHRSVSWYQQTPGQGLQFLFEYFSETQRNKGNFPGRFSGRQFSNSRSEMNVSTLELGDSALYLCASSLGTDQETQYFGPGTRLLVL.

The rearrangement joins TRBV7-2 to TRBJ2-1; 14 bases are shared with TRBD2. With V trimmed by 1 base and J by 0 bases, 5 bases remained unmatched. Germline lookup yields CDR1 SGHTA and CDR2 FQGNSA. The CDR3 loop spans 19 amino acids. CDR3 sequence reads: CASSLGLAGGPGSYNEQFF. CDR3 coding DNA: TGTGCCAGCAGCTTAGGACTAGCGGGGGGGCCGGGCTCCTACAATGAGCAGTTCTTC. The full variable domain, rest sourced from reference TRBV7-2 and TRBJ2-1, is GAGVSQSPSNKVTEKGKDVELRCDPISGHTALYWYRQSLGQGLEFLIYFQGNSAPDKSGLPSDRFSAERTGGSVSTLTIQRTQQEDSAVYLCASSLGLAGGPGSYNEQFFGPGTRLTVL.

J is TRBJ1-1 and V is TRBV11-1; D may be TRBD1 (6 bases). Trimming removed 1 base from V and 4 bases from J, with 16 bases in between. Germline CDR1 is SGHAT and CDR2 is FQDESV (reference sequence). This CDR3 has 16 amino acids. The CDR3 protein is CASSLGGRGGITEAFF. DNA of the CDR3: TGTGCCAGCAGCTTAGGTGGCAGGGGAGGGATCACTGAAGCTTTCTTT.

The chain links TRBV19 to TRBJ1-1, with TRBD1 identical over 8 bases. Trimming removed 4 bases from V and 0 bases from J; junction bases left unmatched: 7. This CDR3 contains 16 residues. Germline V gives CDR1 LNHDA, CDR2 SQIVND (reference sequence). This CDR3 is CASSSGTGVMNTEAFF. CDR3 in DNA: TGTGCCAGTAGTAGCGGGACAGGAGTAATGAACACTGAAGCTTTCTTT.

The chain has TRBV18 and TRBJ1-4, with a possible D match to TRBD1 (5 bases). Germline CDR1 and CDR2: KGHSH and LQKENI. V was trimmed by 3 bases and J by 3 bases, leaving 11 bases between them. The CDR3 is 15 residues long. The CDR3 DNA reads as TGTGCCAGCTCACCCGGGGGGATACCTAATGAAAAACTGTTTTTT. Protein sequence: CASSPGGIPNEKLFF.

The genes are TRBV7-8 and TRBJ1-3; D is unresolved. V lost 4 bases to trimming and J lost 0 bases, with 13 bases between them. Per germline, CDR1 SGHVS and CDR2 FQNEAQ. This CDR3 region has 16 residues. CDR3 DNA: TGTGCCAGCAGCTCTTTTGACTCGGGCTCTGGAAACACCATATATTTT. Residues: CASSSFDSGSGNTIYF.

The CDR3 DNA follows: TGTGCCAGCAGTCGTGACAGCACTGAAGCTTTCTTT. Protein product: CASSRDSTEAFF. The V gene is TRBV6-5, the J gene TRBJ1-1; TRBD1 is a possible D gene (5 bases). The CDR3 is 12 amino acids. Germline V gene lookup returns CDR1 MNHEY and CDR2 SVGAGI. Trimming left V 5 bases short and J 4 bases short, with 8 bases between.

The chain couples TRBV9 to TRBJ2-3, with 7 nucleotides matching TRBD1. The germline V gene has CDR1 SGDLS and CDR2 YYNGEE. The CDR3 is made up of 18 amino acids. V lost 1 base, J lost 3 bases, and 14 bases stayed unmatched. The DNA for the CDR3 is TGTGCCAGCAGCGTATTGTCCCACAGGGGATCGGAAACAGATACGCAGTATTTT. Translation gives CASSVLSHRGSETDTQYF.

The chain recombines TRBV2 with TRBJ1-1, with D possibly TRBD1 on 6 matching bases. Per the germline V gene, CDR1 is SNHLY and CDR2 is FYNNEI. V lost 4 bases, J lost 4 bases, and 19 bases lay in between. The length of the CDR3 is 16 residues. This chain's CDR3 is CASSAGRNRGGTEAFF. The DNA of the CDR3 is TGTGCCAGCAGTGCCGGACGGAATCGAGGGGGCACTGAAGCTTTCTTT.